A single sample is the source of the 3 T cell receptor beta chains below, sequenced in a study of coeliac disease. The assay was immunoSEQ multiplex PCR, and TCRdb's table has in-frame clones only and misses some. The data show 3,500 to 4,500 clones, around 63% seen once. Input material: lymphocytes from the gut lamina propria. The receptors come from a man in his 70s without celiac disease.

The chain joins TRBV2 to TRBJ1-2; D is ambiguous. V gave up 8 bases and J gave up 0 bases, with 10 bases separating them. Looked up from germline, CDR1 is SNHLY and CDR2 is FYNNEI. The CDR3 runs to 13 residues. This CDR3 reads CASSLITNYGYTF. The CDR3 DNA is TGTGCCAGCTCACTGATTACTAACTATGGCTACACCTTC. The full variable domain, in which reference TRBV2 and TRBJ1-2 provide the parts outside the CDR3, is EPEVTQTPSHQVTQMGQEVILRCVPISNHLYFYWYRQILGQKVEFLVSFYNNEISEKSEIFDDQFSVERPDGSNFTLKIRSTKLEDSAMYFCASSLITNYGYTFGSGTRLTVV.

V gene TRBV19 combines with J gene TRBJ2-3; tentatively, D is TRBD2 (7 bases). The CDR3 is 16 amino acids. The ends were cut back, 4 bases at V and 2 bases at J, with 16 bases in the middle. Germline V gene sequence: CDR1 LNHDA, CDR2 SQIVND (reference sequence). CDR3 in amino acids: CASSNQPGGPTDTQYF. In DNA form, the CDR3 reads TGTGCCAGTAGTAACCAGCCCGGGGGGCCCACAGATACGCAGTATTTT.

Concerning this clone: One junction end does not reproduce the germline sequence, and a read error may be involved. The chain recombines TRBV6-5 with TRBJ2-3; 10 positions match TRBD1. In germline, CDR1 is MNHEY, CDR2 SVGAGI. The CDR3 runs 15 residues. CDR3 DNA sequence: TGTGCCGGCAGGAGACAGGGGGCTAGCACAGATACGCAGTATTTT. This sequence encodes CAGRRQGASTDTQYF.